The sequence of this T cell receptor beta chain was determined in a study of Graves' ophthalmopathy and Graves' hyperthyroidism. RNA served as the template for amplifying TCR beta CDR3 regions. HTBI primers were employed in first-round RT-PCR, then a second-round multiplex PCR followed. TCRdb called the multiplex PCR reads again in MiXCR, with one record for every CDR3 protein. The sample yields roughly 300,000 distinct CDR3 sequences, 15% to 20% seen once. V lost 3 bases to trimming and J lost 0 bases, with 19 bases between them. In germline, CDR1 is PRHDT, CDR2 FYEKMQ (reference sequence). The CDR3 runs to 18 residues. This clonotype appeared many times.

Sequenced sample: peripheral blood. The source of this sequence is an adult man with Graves' ophthalmopathy. The chain has TRBV13 and TRBJ2-3; possible D gene TRBD2, 5 bases. CDR3 sequence: CASSFLRIATKSTDTQYF. The CDR3, as DNA: TGTGCCAGCAGCTTCCTCAGGATAGCGACCAAGAGCACAGATACGCAGTATTTT.